Following are 21 T cell receptor beta chains from one sample sequenced in a study of blood T cell repertoires in COVID-19. Data came from immunoSEQ multiplex PCR; TCRdb stores just in-frame clones and leaves some out. The profile shows 95,000 to 150,000 clones, around nine tenths of them singletons. Sequenced: peripheral blood. These receptors originate from a woman between 45 and 60 years old with acute or convalescent COVID-19.

The V and J genes are TRBV10-3 and TRBJ2-2, with TRBD2 matching over 16 bases. Germline assignment: CDR1 ENHRY and CDR2 SYGVKD. The CDR3 consists of 19 residues. V lost 4 bases and J lost 3; bases outside the gene matches: 8. The CDR3 is CAISASGTSGGADTGELFF. The DNA of the CDR3 is TGTGCCATCAGTGCCTCAGGGACTAGCGGGGGGGCTGACACCGGGGAGCTGTTTTTT.

This chain links TRBV27 with TRBJ1-2; 7 positions match TRBD1. V shed 3 bases and J 5 bases; nucleotides not matched to a gene: 12. The CDR3 loop spans 16 amino acids. Looked up from germline, CDR1 is MNHEY and CDR2 is SMNVEV (reference sequence). CDR3 protein: CASSFLGGDRIYGYTF. The CDR3 DNA is TGTGCCAGCAGTTTCCTCGGGGGGGACAGAATTTATGGCTACACCTTC.

The chain couples TRBV24-1 to TRBJ1-1; weak D call: TRBD1 (5 bases). Trimming stripped 8 bases from V and 2 bases from J, with 11 bases between. The CDR3 totals 13 residues. From germline, CDR1 is KGHDR and CDR2 SFDVKD. The CDR3: CATTQGQNTEAFF. For the CDR3, the DNA is TGTGCCACCACCCAGGGCCAAAACACTGAAGCTTTCTTT.

This clone was counted a single time. The chain combines TRBV5-1 with TRBJ2-5; D perhaps matches TRBD1 (7 bases). Germline V CDR1 and CDR2: SGHRS, YFSETQ. Trimming removed 4 bases from V and 4 bases from J, with 20 bases in between. CDR3 length equals 16 residues. The CDR3 protein is CASSLGGQTWGETQYF. DNA for the CDR3: TGCGCCAGCAGCCTGGGGGGACAGACCTGGGGAGAGACCCAGTACTTC.

V and J are TRBV20-1 and TRBJ2-5; D perhaps matches TRBD2 (5 bases). CDR3 length: 12 amino acids. Between the trimmed V and J ends, which lost 6 bases and 5 bases, there was a span of 13 bases. Germline V lookup: CDR1 DFQATT, CDR2 SNEGSKA (reference sequence). The CDR3, as DNA: TGCAGTGCAAGTAATAGGGAGGAGACCCAGTACTTC. This gives the protein CSASNREETQYF.

The chain combines TRBV7-2 with TRBJ2-4; D unclear. V gave up 2 bases and J gave up 0 bases, with 2 bases separating them. This CDR3 region has 13 residues. Germline CDR1 and CDR2: SGHTA and FQGNSA. CDR3 sequence reads: CASSLLAKNIQYF. The CDR3 DNA is TGTGCCAGCAGCTTACTAGCCAAAAACATTCAGTACTTC.

This clone was recorded once. The rearrangement uses TRBV2 and TRBJ2-5; D may be TRBD1 (5 bases). Germline V gene data show CDR1 as SNHLY and CDR2 as FYNNEI. V was pared by 6 bases and J by 1 base, with 15 bases between. The CDR3 has 15 amino acids. The CDR3 nucleotides read TGTGCCAGCAGAGGGGTGGGGTCCCCCCAAGAGACCCAGTACTTC. Its translation: CASRGVGSPQETQYF.

The V and J genes are TRBV12-5 and TRBJ1-1; TRBD1 matches 8 bases. The junction had 8 bases not matched to a gene; V was cut back by 1 base and J by 10 bases. The CDR3 runs to 14 residues. Germline values: CDR1 LGHNT, CDR2 FRNRAP. The DNA of the CDR3 is TGTGCTAGTGGTTTGGGGACAGGGATCTTTGGAGCTTTCTTT. Translation gives CASGLGTGIFGAFF.

This chain connects TRBV20-1 to TRBJ1-6; a possible D gene is TRBD1 (5 bases). V gave up 3 bases and J gave up 0 bases, with 12 bases separating them. Germline CDR1 and CDR2: DFQATT and SNEGSKA (reference sequence). CDR3 length: 16 residues. The CDR3 bases are TGCAGTGCTAGTCGTCTTGGGGCCTCCTATAATTCACCCCTCCACTTT. Translation: CSASRLGASYNSPLHF.

This chain uses TRBV19 with TRBJ2-5; a weak D match, TRBD2 (6 bases). From germline, CDR1 is LNHDA and CDR2 SQIVND (reference sequence). The V end lost 6 bases, the J end lost 4 bases, and 15 bases lay between the germline ends. The CDR3 runs 14 residues. CDR3: CASSMGGVGETQYF. The CDR3 DNA reads TGTGCCAGTAGCATGGGGGGAGTCGGAGAGACCCAGTACTTC.

The chain has TRBV7-2 and TRBJ1-6; perhaps TRBD1 as D (5 bases). V was trimmed by 5 bases and J by 10 bases, leaving 18 bases between them. Germline-derived CDR1 and CDR2 are SGHTA and FQGNSA. The CDR3 consists of 15 residues. The CDR3 protein is CASSTQSGENSPLHF. The CDR3 coding sequence is TGTGCCAGCAGCACTCAGTCGGGGGAAAACTCACCCCTCCACTTT.

V and J are TRBV7-2 and TRBJ2-7; 7 bases line up with TRBD1. Trimming at V came to 3 bases and at J to 2 bases, leaving 4 bases not matched to a gene. Germline CDR1 reads SGHTA; CDR2 reads FQGNSA. This CDR3 region has 14 residues. The CDR3 region has the DNA TGTGCCAGCAGCTTCGGACAGGCCGCCTACGAGCAGTACTTC. Translation gives CASSFGQAAYEQYF. The complete variable domain, with remaining parts taken from reference TRBV7-2 and TRBJ2-7, reads GAGVSQSPSNKVTEKGKDVELRCDPISGHTALYWYRQSLGQGLEFLIYFQGNSAPDKSGLPSDRFSAERTGGSVSTLTIQRTQQEDSAVYLCASSFGQAAYEQYFGPGTRLTVT.

The genes are TRBV11-3 and TRBJ1-2, with D possibly matching TRBD1 (5 bases). V was clipped by 3 bases and J by 4 bases, with 15 bases between them. The CDR3 runs to 15 residues. Germline lookup yields CDR1 SGHNT and CDR2 YENEEA. CDR3 residues: CASSLGMTEGYGYTF. For the CDR3, the DNA is TGTGCCAGCAGCTTGGGGATGACAGAAGGCTATGGCTACACCTTC.

CDR3 bases: TGTGCCACCCGACTAGCGGGAGGGGACTACGAGCAGTACTTC. Protein sequence: CATRLAGGDYEQYF. The rearrangement links TRBV10-3 to TRBJ2-7, with 14 bases identical to TRBD2. CDR3 size: 14 residues. V shed 10 bases, J shed 3 bases, and the junction held 5 bases outside the gene matches. Germline V gene data show CDR1 as ENHRY and CDR2 as SYGVKD.

The rearrangement uses TRBV14 and TRBJ2-3; D not resolved. Between the trimmed V and J ends, which lost 3 bases and 6 bases, there was a span of 10 bases. Germline V gene lookup returns CDR1 SGHDN and CDR2 FVKESK. CDR3 length: 13 residues. The CDR3 bases are TGTGCCAGCAGCCAGAATGCGGCGGATACGCAGTATTTT. Translation: CASSQNAADTQYF.

The gene calls are TRBV27 and TRBJ1-2, with 10 bases aligning to TRBD1. This CDR3 is 17 amino acids long. The V gene end was trimmed by 11 bases and the J gene end by 6 bases; junction bases not matched to a gene: 21. Germline CDR1 reads MNHEY; CDR2 reads SMNVEV (reference sequence). CDR3 region: CASTTRWGDRGLDGYTF. The CDR3 nucleotides are TGTGCCTCTACTACCCGATGGGGAGACAGGGGGCTGGATGGCTACACCTTC.

This CDR3 is CASSDRGSYGYTF. Written as DNA, the CDR3 is TGTGCCAGCAGCGACAGGGGATCCTATGGCTACACCTTC. The chain joins TRBV6-5 to TRBJ1-2, with 8 bases aligning to TRBD1. Trimming at V came to 6 bases and at J to 4 bases, leaving 4 bases not matched to a gene. From germline, CDR1 is MNHEY and CDR2 SVGAGI. The CDR3 loop spans 13 amino acids.

This clone showed up just a few times. Here the CDR3 reads CASSGDSPNSPLHF. For the CDR3, the DNA is TGTGCCAGCAGCGGGGACAGCCCAAATTCACCCCTCCACTTT. The chain couples TRBV5-6 to TRBJ1-6; TRBD1 aligns across 7 bases. The CDR3 spans 14 residues. Trimming at V came to 4 bases and at J to 7 bases, leaving 5 bases not matched to a gene. CDR1 and CDR2 from the germline V gene are SGHDT and YYEEEE.

The chain recombines TRBV25-1 with TRBJ2-7; D is perhaps TRBD1 (5 bases). The CDR3 spans 13 residues. V was clipped by 0 bases and J by 7 bases, with 10 bases between them. Germline V lookup: CDR1 MGHDK, CDR2 SYGVNS. CDR3 sequence reads: CASSEYSGREQYF. CDR3 nucleotide sequence: TGTGCCAGCAGTGAATACTCAGGGCGGGAGCAGTACTTC.

The chain carries TRBV7-8 and TRBJ2-7; TRBD1 matches 9 bases. The length of the CDR3 is 14 residues. V shed 2 bases and J 3 bases; nucleotides not matched to a gene: 2. Germline CDR1 SGHVS, CDR2 FQNEAQ. Here the CDR3 DNA reads TGTGCCAGCAGCTTAACGGGACAGGGCTACGAGCAGTACTTC. This encodes CASSLTGQGYEQYF.

The V and J genes are TRBV19 and TRBJ1-5, with D possibly TRBD1 on 6 matching bases. The germline V gene encodes CDR1 LNHDA and CDR2 SQIVND (reference sequence). This CDR3 region has 14 residues. Trimming pared 5 bases from V and 11 bases from J, leaving 19 bases between. CDR3 amino acids: CASSSMTGGATQHF. The DNA of the CDR3 is TGTGCCAGTAGTTCAATGACGGGGGGGGCCACCCAGCATTTT.